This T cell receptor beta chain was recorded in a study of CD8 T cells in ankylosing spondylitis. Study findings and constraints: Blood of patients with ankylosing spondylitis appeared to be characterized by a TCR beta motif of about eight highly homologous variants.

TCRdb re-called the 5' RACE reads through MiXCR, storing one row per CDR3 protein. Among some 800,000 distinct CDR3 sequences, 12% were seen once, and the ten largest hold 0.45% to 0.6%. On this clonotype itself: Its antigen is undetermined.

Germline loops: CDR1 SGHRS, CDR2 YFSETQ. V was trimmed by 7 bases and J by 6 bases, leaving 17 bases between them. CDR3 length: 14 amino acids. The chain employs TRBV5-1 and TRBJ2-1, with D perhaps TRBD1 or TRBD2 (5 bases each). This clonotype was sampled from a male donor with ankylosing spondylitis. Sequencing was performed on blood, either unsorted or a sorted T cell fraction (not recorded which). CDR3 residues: CASAVGTGGNEQFF. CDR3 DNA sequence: TGCGCCAGCGCCGTAGGGACCGGAGGCAATGAGCAGTTCTTC.